This TCR beta chain derives from a study of T cell responses to AZD1222 COVID-19 vaccine. Whole-study context: Second-dose schedules of about 4 or about 12 weeks were combined. Findings and caveats of the study: White British ancestry dominated among donors, who included more females, and clonal diversity was possibly underestimated.

The CDR3 runs to 14 residues. V lost 3 bases, J lost 5 bases, and 9 bases lay in between. The germline V gene has CDR1 SGHRS and CDR2 YFSETQ. This clone was seen just once. What it recognizes is unknown. Profiling relied on immunoSEQ multiplex PCR, and the TCRdb table lists in-frame clones only, not all of them. The table includes about 120,000 clones, approximately 91% detected once. Sequenced material: peripheral blood, taken on day 0 of AZD1222 vaccination. This TCR came from an adult in good health. The chain joins TRBV5-1 to TRBJ1-6; a possible D gene is TRBD1 (5 bases). The CDR3 region has the DNA TGCGCCAGCAGCTACGGACACAATAATTCACCCCTCCACTTT. This translates into CASSYGHNNSPLHF.